A selection of T cell receptor beta chains follows, all from one sample in a study of blood T cell repertoires in COVID-19. Libraries were prepared by immunoSEQ multiplex PCR; TCRdb keeps only in-frame clonotypes and omits some of them. The data show 200,000 or so clones, just over 85% seen once. Sequenced input: PBMCs or T cells enriched from blood (not recorded which). All receptors come from a woman aged 40 to 50 with acute COVID-19. The CDR3 runs from the conserved cysteine through the conserved F or W. A D gene is named only where the DNA matches it firmly. Some rows mark clone size as missing; the rest say once, few, many or name a class of expanded clone.

once	.	TRBV11-2	17	TRBJ1-1	CASRLTGSGLSNTEAFF	TGTGCCAGCAGATTAACAGGGAGTGGGCTCTCGAACACTGAAGCTTTCTTT
.	.	TRBV5-1	13	TRBJ1-1	CASSARVGTEAFF	TGCGCCAGCAGCGCGAGGGTTGGCACTGAAGCTTTCTTT
.	TRBD1	TRBV7-6	13	TRBJ1-1	CASSNRGPTEAFF	TGTGCCAGCAGCAACAGGGGGCCCACTGAAGCTTTCTTT
.	TRBD1	TRBV24-1	19	TRBJ2-5	CATSDLSPGNRGWQETQYF	TGTGCCACCAGTGATCTTTCCCCGGGTAACAGGGGTTGGCAAGAGACCCAGTACTTC
.	TRBD1	TRBV27	13	TRBJ2-7	CASSPGTGFEQYF	TGTGCCAGCAGTCCCGGGACAGGGTTCGAGCAGTACTTC
few	.	TRBV4-3	15	TRBJ2-7	CASSQDPRGSYEQYF	TGCGCCAGCAGCCAAGATCCCCGGGGCTCCTACGAGCAGTACTTC
.	.	TRBV9	14	TRBJ1-4	CASSVGARNEKLFF	TGTGCCAGCAGCGTCGGAGCCCGTAATGAAAAACTGTTTTTT
.	TRBD1	TRBV5-1	15	TRBJ2-3	CASSSRDRGTDTQYF	TGCGCCAGCAGCTCCCGGGACAGGGGCACAGATACGCAGTATTTT
.	.	TRBV4-2	16	TRBJ2-5	CASSQVRGTSQETQYF	TGTGCCAGCAGCCAAGTTCGAGGGACTTCTCAAGAGACCCAGTACTTC
.	.	TRBV9	15	TRBJ2-5	CASSVAGGGGETQYF	TGTGCCAGCAGCGTAGCTGGAGGGGGCGGTGAGACCCAGTACTTC
.	TRBD2	TRBV19	17	TRBJ2-4	CASSIDLSGGAKNIQYF	TGTGCCAGTAGTATAGATCTGAGCGGGGGGGCCAAAAACATTCAGTACTTC
.	TRBD1	TRBV7-8	16	TRBJ1-1	CASSLERGQIFTEAFF	TGTGCCAGCAGCTTAGAAAGGGGACAGATTTTCACTGAAGCTTTCTTT
.	.	TRBV6-1	17	TRBJ2-3	CASSEQTAPRSTDTQYF	TGTGCCAGCAGTGAACAAACGGCCCCCAGGAGCACAGATACGCAGTATTTT
once	.	TRBV27	14	TRBJ1-4	CASSFAGLNEKLFF	TGTGCCAGCAGTTTCGCAGGACTTAATGAAAAACTGTTTTTT
.	TRBD1	TRBV6-5	13	TRBJ1-1	CASSYSTGGSAFF	TGTGCCAGCAGTTACTCGACAGGGGGGTCGGCTTTCTTT
.	TRBD1	TRBV6-5	13	TRBJ1-2	CASSRQGMDGYTF	TGTGCCAGCAGTCGACAGGGGATGGATGGCTACACCTTC
.	.	TRBV7-8	17	TRBJ1-1	CASQPPEAGALNTEAFF	TGTGCCAGCCAACCTCCCGAGGCAGGGGCTTTGAACACTGAAGCTTTCTTT
.	TRBD1	TRBV6-5	14	TRBJ2-5	CASSYSQGAETQYF	TGTGCCAGCAGTTACTCACAGGGGGCCGAGACCCAGTACTTC
.	.	TRBV10-3	13	TRBJ1-3	CALRVLSGNTIYF	TGTGCGTTGAGGGTCCTCTCTGGAAACACCATATATTTT
.	.	TRBV5-6	15	TRBJ1-5	CASSRGDRENQPQHF	TGTGCCAGCAGTCGGGGGGACCGGGAAAATCAGCCCCAGCATTTT
.	.	TRBV7-9	17	TRBJ1-5	CASSLSVDRRVGQPQHF	TGTGCCAGCAGCTTATCGGTCGACCGCAGGGTGGGTCAGCCCCAGCATTTT
.	.	TRBV5-6	18	TRBJ2-3	CASSLGRRGGLSTDTQYF	TGTGCCAGCAGCTTGGGTCGGAGGGGCGGGCTGAGCACAGATACGCAGTATTTT
.	.	TRBV25-1	13	TRBJ1-5	CASSESGYQPQHF	TGTGCCAGCAGTGAGTCAGGGTATCAGCCCCAGCATTTT
.	.	TRBV3-1/TRBV3-2	14	TRBJ1-1	CASSKEVGGTEAFF	TGTGCCAGCAGCAAAGAAGTAGGGGGCACTGAAGCTTTCTTT
.	TRBD1	TRBV3-1/TRBV3-2	16	TRBJ1-2	CASSLGTGGFNYGYTF	TGTGCCAGCAGCCTCGGGACAGGGGGTTTCAACTATGGCTACACCTTC
.	.	TRBV7-9	12	TRBJ1-1	CASSLRFDEAFF	TGTGCCAGCAGCTTGAGGTTCGATGAAGCTTTCTTT
.	.	TRBV13	13	TRBJ1-1	CASSQTANTEAFF	TGTGCCAGCAGCCAAACAGCGAACACTGAAGCTTTCTTT
.	TRBD2	TRBV11-3	17	TRBJ2-3	CASSLASGRSSTDTQYF	TGTGCCAGCAGCTTAGCTAGCGGGCGATCTAGCACAGATACGCAGTATTTT
.	TRBD1	TRBV27	18	TRBJ1-2	CASSTWGQGPEGIYGYTF	TGTGCCAGCAGTACGTGGGGACAGGGGCCCGAAGGGATCTATGGCTACACCTTC
.	.	TRBV27	16	TRBJ1-6	CASSAHRGLYNSPLHF	TGTGCCAGCAGTGCCCATCGGGGACTGTATAATTCACCCCTCCACTTT
once	TRBD1	TRBV5-1	15	TRBJ1-1	CASSGGTGENTEAFF	TGCGCCAGCAGCGGGGGGACAGGAGAGAACACTGAAGCTTTCTTT
once	TRBD1	TRBV6-1	14	TRBJ1-1	CASSEGTGRTEAFF	TGTGCCAGCAGTGAAGGGACAGGGAGAACTGAAGCTTTCTTT
.	.	TRBV27	15	TRBJ2-2	CASAGDAGYTGELFF	TGTGCCAGCGCCGGTGATGCAGGTTACACCGGGGAGCTGTTTTTT
.	TRBD1	TRBV19	14	TRBJ2-7	CASSYGQGRYEQYF	TGTGCCAGTAGTTACGGACAGGGAAGGTACGAGCAGTACTTC
.	.	TRBV13	13	TRBJ1-2	CASSLGQGSGYTF	TGTGCCAGCAGCTTAGGGCAGGGGAGCGGCTACACCTTC
.	.	TRBV19	14	TRBJ1-2	CASGRDPNSYGYTF	TGTGCCAGCGGCAGGGATCCAAACTCCTATGGCTACACCTTC
.	.	TRBV7-8	16	TRBJ2-3	CASSLGSSRNTDTQYF	TGTGCCAGCAGCTTAGGGTCTAGCAGGAACACAGATACGCAGTATTTT
.	.	TRBV5-1	14	TRBJ1-6	CASSLDSNNSPLHF	TGCGCCAGCAGCTTGGACAGCAATAATTCACCCCTCCACTTT
.	.	TRBV19	14	TRBJ1-5	CASSIDRPNQPQHF	TGTGCCAGTAGTATAGACAGGCCCAATCAGCCCCAGCATTTT